Reported below is one T cell receptor (beta chain). This CDR3 has 15 residues. The V gene's germline CDR1 is LNHNV and CDR2 YYDKDF (reference sequence). V lost 0 bases, J lost 5 bases, and 11 bases lay in between. Generated by immunoSEQ multiplex PCR, the TCRdb table keeps only in-frame clones and is missing some. Seen here are approximately 50,000 clones, about 88% observed once, and the top ten hold more than 13%. This record belongs to a study of OX40 agonist ivuxolimab in advanced cancers. With baseline, cycle 4 day 1, and cycle 7 day 1 as timepoints, blood was sampled. This material consisted of CD4+ or CD8+ T cells sorted from blood, taken in a trial of the OX40 agonist ivuxolimab. This rearrangement joins TRBV15 to TRBJ2-1; D not certain. The source is an adult with an advanced solid tumor such as melanoma, head and neck, liver or kidney cancer. The CDR3 bases are TGTGCCACCAGCAGAGATATCACCATCCACAATGAGCAGTTCTTC. As protein: CATSRDITIHNEQFF.